Presented here are 13 T cell receptor beta chains from one specimen sequenced in a study of T cell responses to AZD1222 COVID-19 vaccine. Using immunoSEQ multiplex PCR, the repertoire was profiled, and TCRdb retains in-frame clones only, with some absent. The sample shows about 140,000 clones, 88% of them seen only once. The source material was peripheral blood, sampled 28 days after the second AZD1222 dose. The receptor set was obtained from an adult who received the AZD1222 COVID-19 vaccine.

V usage is TRBV7-2 and J usage is TRBJ1-6, with 9 nucleotides matching TRBD1. CDR1 SGHTA and CDR2 FQGNSA come from the germline V gene. The CDR3 runs to 14 residues. V lost 6 bases and J lost 10; bases outside the gene matches: 7. The DNA of the CDR3 is TGTGCCAGCAGTCTCGGGACAGGGCAATCACCCCTCCACTTT. This sequence encodes CASSLGTGQSPLHF. Drawing the rest from reference TRBV7-2 and TRBJ1-6, the complete variable domain is GAGVSQSPSNKVTEKGKDVELRCDPISGHTALYWYRQSLGQGLEFLIYFQGNSAPDKSGLPSDRFSAERTGGSVSTLTIQRTQQEDSAVYLCASSLGTGQSPLHFGNGTRLTVT.

The chain uses TRBV30 and TRBJ2-7; TRBD1 aligns across 12 bases. V lost 8 bases, J lost 6 bases, and 5 bases stayed unmatched. Germline values: CDR1 GTSNPN, CDR2 SVGIG (reference sequence). The CDR3 consists of 12 residues. The CDR3 sequence is CAGDRGQVEQYF. CDR3 nucleotides: TGTGCCGGGGACAGGGGGCAGGTCGAGCAGTACTTC.

The CDR3 coding sequence is TGTGCCGTCGGGCGGATAGAGAACACTGAAGCTTTCTTT. This sequence encodes CAVGRIENTEAFF. The chain joins TRBV10-3 to TRBJ1-1; D is ambiguous. This CDR3 comprises 13 residues. Germline V gene sequence: CDR1 ENHRY, CDR2 SYGVKD. Trimming left V 11 bases short and J 1 base short, with 14 bases between.

J is TRBJ1-1 and V is TRBV10-1, with D perhaps TRBD1 (5 bases). The CDR3 has 13 residues. Germline V CDR1 and CDR2: WNHNN, SYGVQD (reference sequence). V lost 4 bases, J lost 0 bases, and 6 bases lay in between. This chain's CDR3 is CASSGQLNTEAFF. CDR3 in DNA: TGCGCCAGCAGTGGACAGTTGAACACTGAAGCTTTCTTT.

The rearrangement uses TRBV5-1 and TRBJ2-1, with TRBD1 matching over 10 bases. J gave up 4 bases and V 6 bases, and 7 bases lay outside the gene matches. This CDR3 is 15 amino acids long. Per the germline V gene, CDR1 is SGHRS and CDR2 is YFSETQ. The CDR3 coding sequence is TGCGCCAGCAAGCCCGGGACAGGGGATTACAATGAGCAGTTCTTC. Its protein is CASKPGTGDYNEQFF.

The chain recombines TRBV5-1 with TRBJ1-2; the D gene is possibly TRBD1 (5 bases). Trimming cost V 4 bases and J 10 bases, with 17 bases left between them. Germline CDR1 is SGHRS and CDR2 is YFSETQ. CDR3 length: 13 residues. CDR3 DNA sequence: TGCGCCAGCAGCCCCGGACGGGAAGGGGTCTACACCTTC. Translated, it gives CASSPGREGVYTF. The variable domain in full, completed from reference TRBV5-1 and TRBJ1-2, reads KAGVTQTPRYLIKTRGQQVTLSCSPISGHRSVSWYQQTPGQGLQFLFEYFSETQRNKGNFPGRFSGRQFSNSRSEMNVSTLELGDSALYLCASSPGREGVYTFGSGTRLTVV.

The rearrangement links TRBV4-3 to TRBJ1-3, with D maybe TRBD1 (6 bases). Looked up from germline, CDR1 is LGHNA and CDR2 is YSLEER. V was shortened by 4 bases and J by 2 bases, with 15 bases between the two germline ends. This CDR3 contains 16 residues. CDR3 bases: TGCGCCAGCAGCCTAGACGTGTCAGGGGCTGGAAACACCATATATTTT. Its protein is CASSLDVSGAGNTIYF.

This clone was observed a few times. The chain uses TRBV29-1 and TRBJ2-3, with D possibly called TRBD1 or TRBD2 (6 bases each). Germline V gene sequence: CDR1 SQVTM, CDR2 ANQGSEA. The V gene lost 3 bases and the J gene lost 1 base, with 11 bases spanning the gap. This CDR3 comprises 14 residues. The CDR3 nucleotides are TGCAGCGTTGAGGGGGCTAGCGGCACAGATACGCAGTATTTT. Protein: CSVEGASGTDTQYF.

This chain uses TRBV2 with TRBJ2-2; 8 bases fit TRBD1. This CDR3 has 14 residues. V gave up 8 bases and J gave up 1 base; unmatched junction bases: 3. Germline V gene data show CDR1 as SNHLY and CDR2 as FYNNEI. The chain's CDR3 is CASEDRVNTGELFF. Written as DNA, the CDR3 is TGTGCCAGCGAGGACAGGGTGAACACCGGGGAGCTGTTTTTT.

This clone was observed once. This chain joins TRBV30 and TRBJ1-4; no clear D gene. The ends were cut back, 0 bases at V and 8 bases at J, with 13 bases in the middle. There are 14 residues in the CDR3. CDR1 GTSNPN and CDR2 SVGIG come from the germline V gene (reference sequence). The CDR3 DNA reads TGTGCCTGGAGTGTATTCCGGGGAGGGGAAAAACTGTTTTTT. This sequence encodes CAWSVFRGGEKLFF.

This clone was counted a single time. This rearrangement joins TRBV30 to TRBJ2-7, with D unclear. The CDR3 is 12 amino acids. V shed 3 bases and J shed 3 bases, with 9 bases lying between them. The V gene's germline CDR1 is GTSNPN and CDR2 SVGIG (reference sequence). CDR3 sequence: CAWSATSYEQYF. In nucleotides, the CDR3 is TGTGCCTGGAGCGCCACGAGCTACGAGCAGTACTTC.

This rearrangement joins TRBV29-1 to TRBJ1-2; TRBD1 aligns across 9 bases. CDR1 is SQVTM and CDR2 is ANQGSEA in the germline V gene. This CDR3 has 14 residues. The trim removed 4 bases at V and 8 bases at J, leaving 11 bases unmatched. Here the CDR3 reads CSVGSGQGTSGYTF. CDR3 DNA: TGCAGCGTTGGTTCGGGACAGGGTACTTCGGGCTACACCTTC.

The chain uses TRBV7-9 and TRBJ1-1; 10 nucleotides agree with TRBD1. Germline assignment: CDR1 SEHNR and CDR2 FQNEAQ (reference sequence). CDR3 length: 13 amino acids. Trimming removed 4 bases from V and 10 bases from J; junction bases left unmatched: 6. The CDR3 coding sequence is TGTGCCAGCAGCTGGGGACAGGGGACGAGAGCTTTCTTT. This encodes CASSWGQGTRAFF.